This is a list of T cell receptor beta chains from one sample in a study of neoadjuvant nivolumab and ipilimumab in lung cancer. Clones were sequenced by immunoSEQ multiplex PCR, and TCRdb holds only the in-frame ones, with some missing. Of about 18,000 clones listed, more than 75% are singletons. Sequences were derived from peripheral blood, sampled before neoadjuvant nivolumab, alone or with ipilimumab. The receptor set was obtained from an adult with non-small cell lung cancer. The CDR3 runs from the conserved cysteine through the conserved F or W. Fields, in order: clone size, J gene, D gene, V gene, CDR3 protein, CDR3 DNA. A D gene is named only where the DNA matches it firmly. Rows give clone size only sometimes, using once, few, many, or a class for an expanded clone.

clone_size: .
j_call: TRBJ2-2
d_call: TRBD2
v_call: TRBV5-4
cdr3_aa: CASSPGLAGGTGELFF
cdr3_nt: TGTGCCAGCAGCCCTGGACTAGCGGGTGGTACCGGGGAGCTGTTTTTT

clone_size: .
j_call: TRBJ2-1
d_call: TRBD1
v_call: TRBV9
cdr3_aa: CASSSRRTGGNEQFF
cdr3_nt: TGTGCCAGCAGCTCACGGAGGACAGGGGGCAATGAGCAGTTCTTC

clone_size: .
j_call: TRBJ2-5
d_call: TRBD2
v_call: TRBV2
cdr3_aa: CASSQGGETQYF
cdr3_nt: TGTGCCAGCAGTCAGGGAGGGGAGACCCAGTACTTC

clone_size: few
j_call: TRBJ2-7
d_call: .
v_call: TRBV5-1
cdr3_aa: CASRAEAYEQYF
cdr3_nt: TGCGCCAGCAGGGCAGAAGCATACGAGCAGTACTTC

clone_size: .
j_call: TRBJ1-4
d_call: .
v_call: TRBV30
cdr3_aa: CAWRKGGNEKLFF
cdr3_nt: TGTGCCTGGAGGAAAGGGGGGAACGAAAAACTGTTTTTT

clone_size: .
j_call: TRBJ2-7
d_call: .
v_call: TRBV6-5
cdr3_aa: CASSYSDGTQEQYF
cdr3_nt: TGTGCCAGCAGTTACAGTGACGGGACGCAAGAGCAGTACTTC

clone_size: few
j_call: TRBJ2-7
d_call: TRBD1
v_call: TRBV5-1
cdr3_aa: CASSWDRASYEQYF
cdr3_nt: TGCGCCAGCAGCTGGGACAGGGCCTCCTACGAGCAGTACTTC

clone_size: .
j_call: TRBJ1-1
d_call: .
v_call: TRBV15
cdr3_aa: CATSFDRGAPEAFF
cdr3_nt: TGTGCCACCAGCTTTGATCGGGGAGCGCCTGAAGCTTTCTTT

clone_size: .
j_call: TRBJ1-3
d_call: .
v_call: TRBV30
cdr3_aa: CAWSPPGNTIYF
cdr3_nt: TGTGCCTGGAGCCCCCCCGGAAACACCATATATTTT

clone_size: few
j_call: TRBJ1-2
d_call: TRBD1
v_call: TRBV10-3
cdr3_aa: CATGTGDGYTF
cdr3_nt: TGTGCCACAGGGACAGGGGATGGCTACACCTTC

clone_size: .
j_call: TRBJ1-1
d_call: TRBD1
v_call: TRBV5-4
cdr3_aa: CASSPRRGQGANTEAFF
cdr3_nt: TGTGCCAGCAGCCCCCGAAGGGGACAGGGGGCGAACACTGAAGCTTTCTTT

clone_size: .
j_call: TRBJ2-3
d_call: .
v_call: TRBV11-2
cdr3_aa: CASRDQPTDTQYF
cdr3_nt: TGTGCCAGCAGAGACCAGCCCACAGATACGCAGTATTTT

clone_size: .
j_call: TRBJ2-7
d_call: .
v_call: TRBV6-5
cdr3_aa: CASSYSIARASYEQYF
cdr3_nt: TGTGCCAGCAGTTACTCGATCGCCCGAGCCTCCTACGAGCAGTACTTC

clone_size: .
j_call: TRBJ2-3
d_call: .
v_call: TRBV4-1
cdr3_aa: CASSESSGFTDTQYF
cdr3_nt: TGCGCCAGCAGCGAAAGTAGTGGCTTCACAGATACGCAGTATTTT

clone_size: .
j_call: TRBJ2-5
d_call: TRBD1
v_call: TRBV5-1
cdr3_aa: CASSSGTGDQETQYF
cdr3_nt: TGCGCCAGCAGCTCCGGGACAGGGGATCAAGAGACCCAGTACTTC

clone_size: .
j_call: TRBJ2-1
d_call: .
v_call: TRBV29-1
cdr3_aa: CSGTASVEQFF
cdr3_nt: TGCAGCGGGACGGCTAGCGTTGAGCAGTTCTTC

clone_size: .
j_call: TRBJ1-2
d_call: .
v_call: TRBV5-4
cdr3_aa: CASSSPEDSNYGYTF
cdr3_nt: TGTGCCAGCAGCAGTCCAGAGGACTCTAACTATGGCTACACCTTC

clone_size: once
j_call: TRBJ2-1
d_call: .
v_call: TRBV11-3
cdr3_aa: CASSLEVGAYNEQFF
cdr3_nt: TGTGCCAGCAGCTTAGAAGTCGGCGCCTACAATGAGCAGTTCTTC

clone_size: few
j_call: TRBJ2-1
d_call: .
v_call: TRBV29-1
cdr3_aa: CSVEGYNEQFF
cdr3_nt: TGCAGCGTTGAAGGATACAATGAGCAGTTCTTC

clone_size: .
j_call: TRBJ2-5
d_call: .
v_call: TRBV7-3
cdr3_aa: CASSSWTDGGETQYF
cdr3_nt: TGTGCCAGCAGCTCCTGGACCGATGGTGGAGAGACCCAGTACTTC

clone_size: .
j_call: TRBJ1-2
d_call: TRBD1
v_call: TRBV6-5
cdr3_aa: CASSYSAQGAWGYTF
cdr3_nt: TGTGCCAGCAGTTACTCGGCACAGGGGGCGTGGGGCTACACCTTC

clone_size: .
j_call: TRBJ1-5
d_call: .
v_call: TRBV5-1
cdr3_aa: CASSLGTSQLEPQHF
cdr3_nt: TGCGCCAGCAGCTTGGGAACATCCCAGCTGGAGCCCCAGCATTTT

clone_size: once
j_call: TRBJ1-5
d_call: TRBD1
v_call: TRBV15
cdr3_aa: CATSRERTGPNYSNQPQHF
cdr3_nt: TGTGCCACCAGCAGAGAGAGGACAGGTCCCAATTATAGCAATCAGCCCCAGCATTTT

clone_size: .
j_call: TRBJ1-3
d_call: TRBD1
v_call: TRBV5-1
cdr3_aa: CASSSGQGAPGNTIYF
cdr3_nt: TGCGCCAGCAGCTCGGGACAGGGGGCGCCTGGAAACACCATATATTTT

clone_size: .
j_call: TRBJ2-7
d_call: .
v_call: TRBV6-5
cdr3_aa: CASSSAAYEQYF
cdr3_nt: TGTGCCAGCAGTTCTGCAGCCTACGAGCAGTACTTC

clone_size: .
j_call: TRBJ2-7
d_call: TRBD2
v_call: TRBV7-2
cdr3_aa: CASSPNSGRFNEQYF
cdr3_nt: TGTGCCAGCAGCCCGAATAGCGGGAGATTTAACGAGCAGTACTTC

clone_size: .
j_call: TRBJ2-7
d_call: .
v_call: TRBV18
cdr3_aa: CASSPGGSHEQYF
cdr3_nt: TGTGCCAGCTCACCAGGGGGTAGTCATGAGCAGTACTTC

clone_size: .
j_call: TRBJ2-7
d_call: .
v_call: TRBV5-1
cdr3_aa: CASSLTPAYEQYF
cdr3_nt: TGCGCCAGCAGCCTTACCCCTGCCTACGAGCAGTACTTC

clone_size: .
j_call: TRBJ2-5
d_call: .
v_call: TRBV27
cdr3_aa: CASSYTDEIPQETQYF
cdr3_nt: TGTGCCAGCAGCTATACAGACGAAATCCCTCAAGAGACCCAGTACTTC

clone_size: .
j_call: TRBJ1-1
d_call: .
v_call: TRBV2
cdr3_aa: CASSKDSNTEAFF
cdr3_nt: TGTGCCAGCAGTAAGGACTCCAACACTGAAGCTTTCTTT

clone_size: .
j_call: TRBJ2-1
d_call: TRBD2
v_call: TRBV5-4
cdr3_aa: CASSPGTNSYNEQFF
cdr3_nt: TGTGCCAGCAGCCCAGGGACTAACTCCTACAATGAGCAGTTCTTC

clone_size: .
j_call: TRBJ1-2
d_call: .
v_call: TRBV10-2
cdr3_aa: CASSDSGWGYTF
cdr3_nt: TGCGCCAGCAGTGATTCAGGGTGGGGCTACACCTTC

clone_size: .
j_call: TRBJ1-5
d_call: .
v_call: TRBV7-2
cdr3_aa: CASSLVPGQQPQHF
cdr3_nt: TGTGCCAGCAGCTTAGTCCCGGGCCAACAGCCCCAGCATTTT

clone_size: .
j_call: TRBJ2-7
d_call: TRBD2
v_call: TRBV11-3
cdr3_aa: CASSPGKRGFYEQYF
cdr3_nt: TGTGCCAGCAGCCCCGGGAAGCGGGGATTCTACGAGCAGTACTTC

clone_size: .
j_call: TRBJ2-3
d_call: TRBD2
v_call: TRBV7-9
cdr3_aa: CASSPLTSGATDTQYF
cdr3_nt: TGTGCCAGCAGCCCGCTGACTAGCGGGGCCACAGATACGCAGTATTTT

clone_size: .
j_call: TRBJ2-7
d_call: TRBD2
v_call: TRBV5-1
cdr3_aa: CASSLVISGTYEQYF
cdr3_nt: TGCGCCAGCAGCTTGGTTATTAGCGGGACCTACGAGCAGTACTTC

clone_size: .
j_call: TRBJ2-1
d_call: .
v_call: TRBV5-1
cdr3_aa: CASSLTRVDEQFF
cdr3_nt: TGCGCCAGCAGCTTGACCAGGGTTGATGAGCAGTTCTTC

clone_size: .
j_call: TRBJ1-5
d_call: .
v_call: TRBV4-1
cdr3_aa: CASSQQHEAWPQHF
cdr3_nt: TGCGCCAGCAGCCAGCAACATGAGGCTTGGCCCCAGCATTTT

clone_size: .
j_call: TRBJ1-1
d_call: TRBD1
v_call: TRBV5-6
cdr3_aa: CASSDRGRGLVTEAFF
cdr3_nt: TGTGCCAGCAGCGATAGGGGCAGGGGGCTGGTCACTGAAGCTTTCTTT

clone_size: .
j_call: TRBJ2-7
d_call: TRBD1
v_call: TRBV7-2
cdr3_aa: CASSLAPSGTGGYEQYF
cdr3_nt: TGTGCCAGCAGCTTAGCCCCATCCGGGACAGGGGGATACGAGCAGTACTTC

clone_size: .
j_call: TRBJ2-3
d_call: TRBD2
v_call: TRBV6-1
cdr3_aa: CASSERGPGGAADTQYF
cdr3_nt: TGTGCCAGCAGTGAAAGGGGCCCGGGAGGAGCGGCAGATACGCAGTATTTT

clone_size: .
j_call: TRBJ2-7
d_call: .
v_call: TRBV5-6
cdr3_aa: CASSGKYEQYF
cdr3_nt: TGTGCCAGCAGCGGGAAGTACGAGCAGTACTTC

clone_size: .
j_call: TRBJ1-1
d_call: .
v_call: TRBV20-1
cdr3_aa: CSATPRTEAFF
cdr3_nt: TGCAGTGCTACCCCTCGAACTGAAGCTTTCTTT

clone_size: .
j_call: TRBJ2-1
d_call: .
v_call: TRBV5-5
cdr3_aa: CASSSDDSSYNEQFF
cdr3_nt: TGTGCCAGCAGCTCGGACGACAGCTCCTACAATGAGCAGTTCTTC

clone_size: .
j_call: TRBJ2-7
d_call: TRBD1
v_call: TRBV2
cdr3_aa: CASREDRGSSYEQYF
cdr3_nt: TGTGCCAGCAGAGAAGACAGGGGAAGCTCCTACGAGCAGTACTTC

clone_size: .
j_call: TRBJ2-5
d_call: .
v_call: TRBV4-3
cdr3_aa: CASSQEGWPTQETQYF
cdr3_nt: TGCGCCAGCAGCCAAGAAGGTTGGCCTACCCAAGAGACCCAGTACTTC

clone_size: .
j_call: TRBJ2-7
d_call: TRBD2
v_call: TRBV29-1
cdr3_aa: CSVEAAGPGYEQYF
cdr3_nt: TGCAGCGTTGAAGCAGCGGGGCCGGGGTACGAGCAGTACTTC

clone_size: .
j_call: TRBJ1-1
d_call: TRBD1
v_call: TRBV29-1
cdr3_aa: CSAQQGMNTEAFF
cdr3_nt: TGCAGCGCCCAACAGGGGATGAACACTGAAGCTTTCTTT

clone_size: .
j_call: TRBJ1-1
d_call: .
v_call: TRBV29-1
cdr3_aa: CSVGSSIQNTEAFF
cdr3_nt: TGCAGCGTTGGGTCCTCCATCCAAAACACTGAAGCTTTCTTT

clone_size: few
j_call: TRBJ2-5
d_call: .
v_call: TRBV11-2
cdr3_aa: CASSPQGGVETQYF
cdr3_nt: TGTGCCAGCAGCCCACAGGGCGGCGTAGAGACCCAGTACTTC

clone_size: .
j_call: TRBJ2-6
d_call: .
v_call: TRBV30
cdr3_aa: CAWSSSGANVLTF
cdr3_nt: TGTGCCTGGAGCAGCTCTGGGGCCAACGTCCTGACTTTC

clone_size: .
j_call: TRBJ2-7
d_call: TRBD1
v_call: TRBV11-1
cdr3_aa: CASSAGQGLAYEQYF
cdr3_nt: TGTGCCAGCAGCGCTGGACAGGGGTTAGCCTACGAGCAGTACTTC